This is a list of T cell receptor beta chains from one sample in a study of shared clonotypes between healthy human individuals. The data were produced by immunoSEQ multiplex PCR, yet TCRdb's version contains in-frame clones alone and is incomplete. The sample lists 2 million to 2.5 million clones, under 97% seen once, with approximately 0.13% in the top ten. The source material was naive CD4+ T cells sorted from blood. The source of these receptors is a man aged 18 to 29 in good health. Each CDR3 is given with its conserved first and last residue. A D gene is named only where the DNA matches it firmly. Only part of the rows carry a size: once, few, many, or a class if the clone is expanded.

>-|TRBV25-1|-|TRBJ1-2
CASSKQGPNYGYTF
TGTGCCAGCAGTAAACAGGGACCTAACTATGGCTACACCTTC
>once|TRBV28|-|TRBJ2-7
CASSLRGLRAYEQYF
TGTGCCAGCAGTTTAAGGGGTCTTAGGGCCTACGAGCAGTACTTC
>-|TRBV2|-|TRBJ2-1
CASSSNEQFF
TGTGCCAGCTCTTCCAATGAGCAGTTCTTC
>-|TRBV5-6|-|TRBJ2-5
CASSLGEGQYF
TGTGCCAGCAGCTTGGGGGAAGGCCAGTACTTC
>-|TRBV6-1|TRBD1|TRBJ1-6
CASSDQHRGNSPLHF
TGTGCCAGCAGTGACCAGCACAGGGGTAATTCACCCCTCCACTTT
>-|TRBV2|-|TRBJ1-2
CASSEAGRQANGYTF
TGTGCCAGCAGTGAAGCGGGAAGGCAAGCCAACGGCTACACCTTC
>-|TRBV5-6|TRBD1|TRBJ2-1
CASSLGQGSYNEQFF
TGTGCCAGCAGCCTGGGACAGGGTTCCTACAATGAGCAGTTCTTC
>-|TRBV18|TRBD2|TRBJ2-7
CASSPRTSETYEQYF
TGTGCCAGCTCACCTAGGACTAGCGAAACCTACGAGCAGTACTTC
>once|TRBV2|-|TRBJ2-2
CASSEQGRGELFF
TGTGCCAGCAGTGAACAGGGTAGGGGGGAGCTGTTTTTT
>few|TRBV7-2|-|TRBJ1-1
CASSPGLWNTEAFF
TGTGCCAGCAGCCCAGGGTTATGGAACACTGAAGCTTTCTTT
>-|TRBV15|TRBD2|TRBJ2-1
CATSRDLAGGVNEQFF
TGTGCCACCAGCAGAGATCTTGCGGGAGGGGTGAATGAGCAGTTCTTC
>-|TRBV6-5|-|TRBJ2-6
CASRNGGANVLTF
TGTGCCAGCCGAAACGGTGGGGCCAACGTCCTGACTTTC
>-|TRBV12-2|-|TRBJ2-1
CASRLAPGQPSSYNEQFF
TGTGCAAGTCGCTTAGCGCCGGGACAACCGAGCTCCTACAATGAGCAGTTCTTC
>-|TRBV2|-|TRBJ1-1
CASSGYSAGTGRTEAFF
TGTGCCAGCAGTGGTTATTCGGCAGGGACCGGGCGGACTGAAGCTTTCTTT
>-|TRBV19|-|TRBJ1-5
CASSSRRDNQPQHF
TGTGCCAGTAGTTCCCGAAGGGACAATCAGCCCCAGCATTTT
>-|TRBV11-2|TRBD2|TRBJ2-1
CASSPGLAGVGPYNEQFF
TGTGCCAGCAGCCCCGGACTAGCGGGAGTTGGCCCCTACAATGAGCAGTTCTTC
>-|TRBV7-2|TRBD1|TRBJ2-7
CASSLRTGGSYEQYF
TGTGCCAGCAGCCTCAGGACAGGTGGGTCCTACGAGCAGTACTTC
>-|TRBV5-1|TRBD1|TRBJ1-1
CASSIGQVWTEAFF
TGCGCCAGCAGCATCGGACAGGTTTGGACTGAAGCTTTCTTT
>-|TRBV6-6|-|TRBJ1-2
CASSYSQGNYGYTF
TGTGCCAGCAGTTACTCGCAGGGGAACTATGGCTACACCTTC
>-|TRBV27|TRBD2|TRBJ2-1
CASSLSRGTSGPHEQFF
TGTGCCAGCAGTTTAAGTCGGGGGACTAGCGGGCCCCATGAGCAGTTCTTC
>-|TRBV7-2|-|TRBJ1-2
CATLVDGNYGYTF
TGTGCCACCCTCGTTGACGGAAACTATGGCTACACCTTC
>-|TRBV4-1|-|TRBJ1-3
CASGGGVSGNTIYF
TGCGCCAGCGGCGGGGGAGTCTCTGGAAACACCATATATTTT
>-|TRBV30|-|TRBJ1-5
CAWSEQNNQPQHF
TGTGCCTGGAGTGAACAGAACAATCAGCCCCAGCATTTT
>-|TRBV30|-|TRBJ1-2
CAWTRTATNYGYTF
TGTGCCTGGACCAGGACGGCCACTAACTATGGCTACACCTTC
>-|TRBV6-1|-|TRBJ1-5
CASSSNQPQHF
TGTGCCAGCAGTAGCAATCAGCCCCAGCATTTT
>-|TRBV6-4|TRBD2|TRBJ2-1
CASSVLAGGYNEQFF
TGTGCCAGCAGTGTACTAGCGGGGGGTTACAATGAGCAGTTCTTC
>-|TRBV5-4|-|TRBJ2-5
CASSSDIRETQYF
TGTGCCAGCAGCTCCGACATAAGAGAGACCCAGTACTTC
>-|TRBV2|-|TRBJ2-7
CASSLIRAEQYF
TGTGCCAGCAGTCTTATACGGGCCGAGCAGTACTTC
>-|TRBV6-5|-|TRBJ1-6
CASSWTAGDDSPLHF
TGTGCCAGCAGTTGGACAGCCGGGGATGATTCACCCCTCCACTTT